This TCR beta chain appears in the sequencing data of a study of beta chain features in type 1 diabetes. This clone turned up a few times. Isolated RNA was reverse transcribed in full, so expressed TCRB transcripts were sequenced. Sequenced by immunoSEQ multiplex PCR; TCRdb stores in-frame clones only, minus some. This sample has under 450,000 clones, with approximately 14% found just once. With 0 bases clipped from V and 9 bases from J, the junction kept 10 bases outside the gene matches. In germline, CDR1 is MGHRA, CDR2 YSYEKL. This CDR3 has 17 residues. The source of this sequence is a man aged 25-45 years in good health. The sequenced sample consisted of naive CD4+ T cells from blood. V and J are TRBV4-1 and TRBJ1-6, with 8 bases identical to TRBD1. DNA of the CDR3: TGCGCCAGCAGCCAAGATGGGAACAGGGGGTTTGGTTCACCCCTCCACTTT. It specifies CASSQDGNRGFGSPLHF.